The next 10 T cell receptor delta chains were all read from a single sample in a study of gamma-delta T cells after stem cell transplantation. TCRdb re-called the RT-PCR reads via CATT. The sample holds some 16,000 delta-chain clones, about 9.8% seen once. The sequencing sample was made of gamma-delta T cells. The receptors stem from a human donor. It is not recorded whose cells these are; they may come from a transplant donor.

About this clone itself: TCRdb attributes to this sequence the protein of a much larger clone, which differs from the DNA translation at residue 17; a read error is likely, and the protein displayed is translated from the DNA. The chain carries TRDV2 and TRDJ1; TRDD3 aligns across 10 bases. Germline assignment: CDR1 GEAIGNYY and CDR2 EKD. CDR3 length: 21 amino acids. Here the CDR3 reads CACDTVHGGYDPDLYTAKLIF. The DNA of the CDR3 is TGTGCCTGTGACACCGTCCACGGGGGATACGACCCCGATTTGTACACCGCTAAACTCATCTTT.

A note on this clone: A read error likely explains this, since a far larger clone differs by one base. Distinct nucleotide sequences in the sample also encode this CDR3. V usage is TRDV2 and J usage is TRDJ3; 12 nucleotides line up with TRDD3. Germline loops: CDR1 GEAIGNYY, CDR2 EKD. CDR3 length: 25 amino acids. The CDR3 region has the DNA TGTGCCTGTGACACCGTCGGGAGTGTACGACTGGGGGATACCCTAGGGTCCTGGGACACCCGACAGATGTTCTTC. Translated: CACDTVGSVRLGDTLGSWDTRQMFF.

This clone was seen at least ten times. The mismatch at residue 8 between this DNA's translation and the TCRdb protein of a much larger clone likely reflects a read error; the protein shown is translated from the DNA. This specimen includes other DNA sequences encoding the same CDR3. The chain couples TRDV2 to TRDJ1; D is possibly TRDD3 (6 bases). Between the trimmed V and J ends, which lost 2 bases and 0 bases, there was a span of 21 bases. This CDR3 has 18 residues. Germline V gene sequence: CDR1 GEAIGNYY, CDR2 EKD. In DNA form, the CDR3 reads TGTGCCTGTGACATAGTGGGGGTTCCGCTCTCTTACACCGATAAACTCATCTTT. Translated, it gives CACDIVGVPLSYTDKLIF.

This clone was counted many times. A far more abundant clone sits one base away, making this likely a read error. Distinct nucleotide sequences in the sample also encode this CDR3. The rearrangement joins TRDV2 to TRDJ3, with 8 bases matching TRDD3. The CDR3 is 20 amino acids. Germline loops: CDR1 GEAIGNYY, CDR2 EKD. DNA for the CDR3: TGTGCCTGTGACACTCCCGATGGGGGATCCTCCTCCTGGGACACCCGCCAGATGTTTTTC. Protein sequence: CACDTPDGGSSSWDTRQMFF.

A note on this clone: Germline and junction disagree at one end, which may indicate a read error. The chain combines TRDV1 with TRDJ2; D may match TRDD2 or TRDD3 (6 bases each). Germline CDR1 and CDR2: TSWWSYY and QGS. This CDR3 has 23 residues. The CDR3 loop is CALGKGILRKLGVILDSTAKLFF. The DNA for the CDR3 is TGTGCTCTTGGGAAGGGGATCCTACGGAAACTCGGGGTGATACTGGACTCGACAGCAAAACTCTTCTTT.

This clone occurred a few times. TCRdb lists the protein of a much larger clone for this DNA, which differs at residue 7, so this is likely a read error; the protein given here is translated from the DNA itself. The chain is built from TRDV2 and TRDJ1, with D unresolved. The CDR3 runs to 19 residues. Per germline, CDR1 GEAIGNYY and CDR2 EKD. V was pared by 2 bases and J by 6 bases, with 30 bases between. The DNA for the CDR3 is TGTGCCTGTGACAAAGTTGATCAGACGGACGCCGATCCCTCCCATAAACTCATCTTT. This codes for CACDKVDQTDADPSHKLIF.

As for this clone: The mismatch at residue 12 between this DNA's translation and the TCRdb protein of a much larger clone likely reflects a read error; the protein shown is translated from the DNA. This chain joins TRDV1 and TRDJ1; 10 nucleotides agree with TRDD3. This CDR3 is 22 amino acids long. The germline CDR1 and CDR2 sequences are TSWWSYY and QGS. V was clipped by 4 bases and J by 0 bases; unmatched bases: 23. CDR3: CALGAPPMWGIQHFLYTDKLIF. The DNA for the CDR3 is TGTGCTCTTGGGGCTCCTCCTATGTGGGGGATACAACACTTTTTGTACACCGATAAACTCATCTTT.

This clone has a handful of counts. The genes are TRDV3 and TRDJ1; no reliable D call. In germline, CDR1 is TVYSNPD, CDR2 GDNSRS (reference sequence). This CDR3 contains 15 residues. V was shortened by 4 bases and J by 0 bases, with 18 bases between the two germline ends. The CDR3 DNA is TGTGCCTGTTCACACACGCCGCTGTACACCGATAAACTCATCTTT. This codes for CACSHTPLYTDKLIF. The full variable domain, in which reference TRDV3 and TRDJ1 provide the parts outside the CDR3, is CDKVTQSSPDQTVASGSEVVLLCTYDTVYSNPDLFWYRIRPDYSFQFVFYGDNSRSEGADFTQGRFSVKHILTQKAFHLVISPVRTEDSATYYCACSHTPLYTDKLIFGKGTRVTVEP.

The count of this clone is one. The CDR3 DNA is TGTGCCTCTTACTACTATGCCTATTCACACACGCCGCGGTACACCGATAAACTCATCTTT. This translates into CASYYYAYSHTPRYTDKLIF. This chain links TRDV3 with TRDJ1; D call uncertain. Trimming left V 4 bases short and J 0 bases short, with 33 bases between. CDR1 and CDR2 (germline): TVYSNPD, GDNSRS (reference sequence). The CDR3 is 20 amino acids.

On this clone itself: A far bigger clonotype differs at one base, so this is likely a read error. The same CDR3 arises from other DNA sequences in this sample as well. The chain is built from TRDV2 and TRDJ3; 11 bases fit TRDD3. The CDR3 loop spans 19 amino acids. Germline assignment: CDR1 GEAIGNYY and CDR2 EKD. The CDR3 loop reads CACDTGLGDTSWDTRQMFF. The CDR3 nucleotides read TGTGCCTGCGACACCGGTTTGGGGGATACGTCCTGGGACACCCGACAGATGTTTTTC.